The T cell receptor beta chain described here comes from a study of blood T cells in healthy people across ages. Together with a sample-barcoded 5' primer, a J-beta primer mix was included in a second PCR lasting about 6 to 12 cycles. TCRdb re-called the 5' RACE reads through MiXCR, storing one row per CDR3 protein. The sample lists around 600,000 distinct CDR3 sequences, less than 60% seen once, with around 24% in the top ten. Notes on this clonotype: One end of the junction does not line up with germline, which may come from a read error.

The germline gives CDR1 ENHRY, CDR2 SYGVKD. The CDR3 is 12 residues long. This clonotype was obtained from a man older than 75 in good health. Material: blood. This chain links TRBV10-3 with TRBJ2-7; D gene uncertain. The CDR3 protein is CAISDTTYGQYF. The CDR3 coding sequence is TGTGCCATCAGTGACACAACCTACGGGCAGTACTTC.